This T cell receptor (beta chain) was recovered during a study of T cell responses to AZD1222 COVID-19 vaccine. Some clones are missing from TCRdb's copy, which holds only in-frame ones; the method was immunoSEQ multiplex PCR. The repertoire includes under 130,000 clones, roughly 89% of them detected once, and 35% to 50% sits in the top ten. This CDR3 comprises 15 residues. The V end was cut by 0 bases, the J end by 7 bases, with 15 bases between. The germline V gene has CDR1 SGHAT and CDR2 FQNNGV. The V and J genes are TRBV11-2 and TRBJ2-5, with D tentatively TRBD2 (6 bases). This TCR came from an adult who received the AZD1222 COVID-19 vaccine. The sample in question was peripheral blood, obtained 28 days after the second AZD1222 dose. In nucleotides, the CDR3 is TGTGCCAGCAGCTTAGATCTAGCGCCAGGAGGGACCCAGTACTTC. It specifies CASSLDLAPGGTQYF.